This TCR beta chain was documented in a study of T cells after yellow fever vaccination. The germline gives CDR1 SGHNT, CDR2 YYREEE (reference sequence). The ends were cut back, 0 bases at V and 5 bases at J, with 13 bases in the middle. This CDR3 has 15 amino acids. This clonotype was observed a few times. Its antigen is undetermined. Study-level findings and limits: FACS-sorted repertoires could harbor abundant contaminating bulk-population clonotypes. The study found a weaker secondary response that peaked faster, day 5 versus 15. Clones that expanded after primary vaccination mostly reappeared after the booster (nearly 98% CD4, roughly 90% CD8).

Via MiXCR, TCRdb re-called the 5' RACE reads, giving one row per CDR3 protein. The sample has 500,000 to 650,000 distinct CDR3 sequences, around 12% seen once. This specimen was PBMCs, taken on the day of the yellow fever booster vaccination. This TCR was sampled from a man between 25 and 39 years old who received the YFV17D yellow fever vaccine. This sequence joins TRBV5-4 and TRBJ2-3; the D gene is possibly TRBD2 (6 bases). Written as DNA, the CDR3 is TGTGCCAGCAGCTTGGCGGGACTTGGGGGAGATACGCAGTATTTT. Translating gives CASSLAGLGGDTQYF.